The sequence of this TCR beta chain was determined in a study of identical twins (dated by TCRdb to 2016 to 2018). Background for the entire study: To test whether fetal clonotypes persist, the study used deep sequencing on TCR alpha and beta repertoires from monozygotic twins, unrelated adults of various ages, and cord blood. To rule out contamination, the twin experiments were replicated at different times with different library preparation protocols. Study-wide findings and limitations: Zero-insertion analyses could be partly confounded by invariant T cells such as MAIT and iNKT, though diverse VJ usage argued against such confounding for most clonotypes. Excess twin sharing in beta out-of-frame sequences was weaker because fewer shared sequences lowered the signal-to-noise ratio. Compared with coincidental sharing between unrelated individuals, out-of-frame TCR alpha sequences shared between twins had an excess of sequences with low generation probability. Conclusions relied on cross-sectional statistical analysis, since the same donors could not be followed over many years. In monozygotic twins, out-of-frame TCR alpha sharing was systematically underestimated by recombination models, although the models agreed with sharing between unrelated individuals. Fewer insertions were carried by abundant cord blood beta clonotypes, a similar but weaker trend appeared in young adult naive repertoires, and no such trend appeared in memory repertoires.

This clonotype has more than one count but fewer than ten. Its antigen remains unidentified. Per-base qualities were not stored, and no clone one base away is much larger. Only healthy Caucasian donors were included. Three unrelated non-twin adults were additionally sequenced: a male aged 18 to 30, a male aged 50 to 60 and a female aged 50 to 60. Miltenyi CD45RO+ enrichment and human naive T-cell isolation kits were used to isolate memory (CD45RO+) and naive T cells from PBMC. Library construction relied on 5' RACE. The listed sequencing device is Illumina HiSeq 2000. A universal primer binding site was introduced by template switching, and a unique molecular identifier was present in the final cDNA, enabling accurate counting of TCR cDNA molecules. First-strand cDNA for TCR alpha and beta chains was synthesized from specific primers in the conserved constant-segment region. To control for contamination, every cDNA library carried two barcodes: a SMART-Mk sample barcode plus Illumina barcodes. TruSeq adapter sequences along with Illumina sample barcodes were introduced in two successive PCR steps. Sequencing of the TCR alpha and beta cDNA libraries was done on the Illumina HiSeq platform using custom primers. Turning to the authors' computational methods: Unique molecular identifiers were extracted from raw reads with MiGEC, and CDR3 positions were determined with MiXCR. For each individual, recombination models were inferred using an EM algorithm with the repgenHMM and IGoR tools. Shared clonotype analysis was performed with the tcR package in R, normalizing sharing by the product of cloneset sizes. Out-of-frame nonproductive sequences were analyzed to study raw recombination free of thymic and clonal selection effects. TCRdb ran its own pipeline on the public reads, namely fastp trimming at Q25 and MiXCR clone calling, and kept in-frame beta chains. Rows are combined by CDR3 protein, so each entry shows the most common genes and DNA. What appears here as the V and J calls and clone size reflects TCRdb's work, not the paper's. Recorded for this sample are some 330,000 distinct CDR3 sequences; approximately 9.1% of them occurred a single time. Roughly 8.9% of the sample is in the top ten clones.

The germline V and J ends show losses of 4 bases and 0 bases respectively, and no gene match explains 8 bases of the junction. There are 18 amino acids in the CDR3, from cysteine to phenylalanine inclusive. Kept here is only the CDR3 DNA, which spans 54 bases and is read in frame from base 1. According to the germline V gene, CDR1 reads SNHLY and CDR2 reads FYNNEI. The sequence came from a woman between 50 and 59 years old in good health. Recombination connected TRBV2 to TRBJ2-7, with 14 middle bases fitting TRBD2. The material sequenced was naive T cells sorted from blood. What this sample's cell subset or site label stands for: cells isolated with a human naive T-cell isolation kit. CDR3 region: CASSGPGTSGSVSYEQYF. The nucleotides read TGTGCCAGCAGTGGCCCAGGGACTAGCGGGAGCGTCTCCTACGAGCAGTACTTC.